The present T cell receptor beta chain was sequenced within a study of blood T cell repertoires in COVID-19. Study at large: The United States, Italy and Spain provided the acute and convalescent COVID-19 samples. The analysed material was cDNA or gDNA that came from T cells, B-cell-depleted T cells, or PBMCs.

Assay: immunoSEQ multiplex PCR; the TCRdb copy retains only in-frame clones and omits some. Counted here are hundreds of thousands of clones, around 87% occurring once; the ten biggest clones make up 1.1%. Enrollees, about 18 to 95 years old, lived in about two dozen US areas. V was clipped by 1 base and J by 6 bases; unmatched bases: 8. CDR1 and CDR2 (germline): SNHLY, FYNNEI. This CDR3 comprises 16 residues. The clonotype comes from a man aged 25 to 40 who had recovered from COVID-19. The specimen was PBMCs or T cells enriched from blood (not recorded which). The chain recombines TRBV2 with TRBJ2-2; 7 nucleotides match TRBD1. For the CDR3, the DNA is TGTGCCAGCAGTGAAGAGGCAGGGGGTGGGGCCGGGGAGCTGTTTTTT. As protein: CASSEEAGGGAGELFF.